This TCR beta chain was observed in a study of blood T cell repertoires in COVID-19. Germline V gene data show CDR1 as SGHTA and CDR2 as FQGNSA. V lost 5 bases, J lost 0 bases, and 12 bases lay in between. The CDR3 runs 15 residues. Only in-frame clones appear in the TCRdb table, and some are missing; sequencing was by immunoSEQ multiplex PCR. The table has 250,000 to 350,000 clones, under 95% seen once. What was sequenced was PBMCs or T cells enriched from blood (not recorded which). This chain joins TRBV7-2 and TRBJ2-3; the D gene is possibly TRBD1 (6 bases). The TCR comes from a woman aged 30 to 39 who had recovered from COVID-19. The CDR3 here is CASSLQGFSTDTQYF. Written as DNA, the CDR3 is TGTGCCAGCAGCCTCCAGGGGTTCAGCACAGATACGCAGTATTTT.